Below, one T cell receptor beta chain is given with its context. RNA extraction and reverse transcription yielded cDNA as sequencing template. TCRdb keeps only in-frame clones here, not all; method: immunoSEQ multiplex PCR. The data show some 150,000 clones, with approximately 52% seen just once and 15% to 20% held by the top ten. This specimen comes from a study of CD8+ T cells in alopecia areata. Treatment defined: oral pan-JAK inhibitor, 5-10 mg twice daily. Germline V gene sequence: CDR1 SQVTM, CDR2 ANQGSEA. V shed 2 bases and J shed 6 bases, with 1 base lying between them. There are 9 residues in the CDR3.

The sequencing used CD4+ T cells sorted from blood, collected between weeks 55 and 65, from a patient treated with tofacitinib. The receptor comes from a human donor with alopecia areata. The chain joins TRBV29-1 to TRBJ2-5, with D hard to call. CDR3 sequence reads: CSVEKTQYF. DNA for the CDR3: TGCAGCGTTGAAAAGACCCAGTACTTC. The full variable domain, in which reference TRBV29-1 and TRBJ2-5 provide the parts outside the CDR3, is SAVISQKPSRDICQRGTSLTIQCQVDSQVTMMFWYRQQPGQSLTLIATANQGSEATYESGFVIDKFPISRPNLTFSTLTVSNMSPEDSSIYLCSVEKTQYFGPGTRLLVL.